The 11 T cell receptor beta chains in this list originate from one sample, sequenced in a study of blood T cell repertoires in COVID-19. TCRdb's copy holds only in-frame clones and misses some; the assay was immunoSEQ multiplex PCR. The sample gives roughly 150,000 clones, approximately 85% of which show up once; about 4% is in the top ten. The sequenced material came from peripheral blood. These receptors came from a woman of 80 years or more with acute or convalescent COVID-19.

This clone was counted a single time. The chain combines TRBV4-1 with TRBJ2-3, with 8 nucleotides matching TRBD1. CDR1 is MGHRA, CDR2 YSYEKL, per germline. The CDR3 spans 14 residues. With 3 bases clipped from V and 4 bases from J, the junction kept 3 bases outside the gene matches. CDR3 DNA sequence: TGCGCCAGCAGCCACCCGACAGGGGCAGATACGCAGTATTTT. This encodes CASSHPTGADTQYF.

This chain links TRBV10-1 with TRBJ2-1, with 10 bases fitting TRBD2. Looked up from germline, CDR1 is WNHNN and CDR2 is SYGVQD (reference sequence). Trimming at V came to 3 bases and at J to 8 bases, leaving 13 bases not matched to a gene. The CDR3 covers 17 residues. CDR3 coding DNA: TGCGCCAGCAGTGATGATCTCGGGACTAGCGTTAACGATGAGCAGTTCTTC. Amino acids: CASSDDLGTSVNDEQFF.

The chain carries TRBV6-1 and TRBJ2-1; D call uncertain. The CDR3 consists of 15 residues. CDR1 is MNHNS and CDR2 is SASEGT in the germline V gene. V was trimmed by 2 bases and J by 6 bases, leaving 14 bases between them. CDR3 sequence (DNA): TGTGCCAGCAGTGAACAACCATCGCGTCTCAATGAGCAGTTCTTC. Residues: CASSEQPSRLNEQFF.

V is TRBV9 and J is TRBJ1-1; D is ambiguous. V lost 3 bases and J 0 bases, leaving 18 bases between the germline ends. CDR1 is SGDLS and CDR2 is YYNGEE in the germline V gene. The CDR3 is made up of 17 amino acids. Here the CDR3 reads CASSAYYGTRMNTEAFF. The CDR3, as DNA: TGTGCCAGCAGCGCCTACTACGGTACAAGGATGAACACTGAAGCTTTCTTT.

CDR3 coding DNA: TGTGCCAGCAGCTTAGCGACAGGGTTGGGGGCTGAAGCTTTCTTT. Translation: CASSLATGLGAEAFF. The chain is built from TRBV9 and TRBJ1-1, with 7 bases matching TRBD1. Unmatched junction bases numbered 12, after V lost 4 bases and J lost 6 bases. Per the germline V gene, CDR1 is SGDLS and CDR2 is YYNGEE. CDR3 size: 15 residues.

This sequence joins TRBV4-1 and TRBJ2-4; 7 bases align to TRBD1. CDR3 length: 14 amino acids. Looked up from germline, CDR1 is MGHRA and CDR2 is YSYEKL. The ends lost 3 bases at V and 6 bases at J; junction bases unmatched: 5. The chain's CDR3 is CASSQTGIPNIQYF. The CDR3 nucleotides read TGCGCCAGCAGCCAGACAGGGATTCCAAACATTCAGTACTTC.

This chain links TRBV19 with TRBJ2-3; 12 bases agree with TRBD1. Germline V gene sequence: CDR1 LNHDA, CDR2 SQIVND (reference sequence). V was clipped by 5 bases and J by 4 bases; unmatched bases: 10. This CDR3 spans 17 amino acids. CDR3 in amino acids: CASSAPRDRGRADTQYF. The CDR3 DNA sequence: TGTGCCAGTAGTGCCCCCCGGGACAGGGGGCGGGCAGATACGCAGTATTTT.

This sequence joins TRBV25-1 and TRBJ1-1; maybe TRBD1 (5 bases). This CDR3 spans 12 amino acids. Germline CDR1 reads MGHDK; CDR2 reads SYGVNS. V was cut by 2 bases and J by 11 bases, with 12 bases left in between. The CDR3 DNA reads as TGTGCCAGCAGTGAAATGACAGCGAAGGCTTTCTTT. This gives the protein CASSEMTAKAFF.

The chain recombines TRBV28 with TRBJ1-1; 8 nucleotides match TRBD1. V was clipped by 2 bases and J by 4 bases; unmatched bases: 3. This CDR3 contains 14 residues. Germline V gene data show CDR1 as MDHEN and CDR2 as SYDVKM. This CDR3 reads CASSLQGAITEAFF. The CDR3 nucleotides read TGTGCCAGCAGTTTACAGGGGGCGATCACTGAAGCTTTCTTT.

This clone was seen once. The chain has TRBV3-1 (or the pseudogene TRBV3-2) and TRBJ2-6; 8 bases align to TRBD1. V was pared by 2 bases and J by 4 bases, with 1 base of the junction left unmatched. This CDR3 contains 15 residues. CDR1 and CDR2 from the germline V gene are LGHDT and YNNKEL (reference sequence). Written as DNA, the CDR3 is TGTGCCAGCAGCCAACGGACAGGGGGGGCCAACGTCCTGACTTTC. As protein: CASSQRTGGANVLTF.

The chain uses TRBV6-5 and TRBJ1-6; D perhaps matches TRBD1 (5 bases). The V gene's germline CDR1 is MNHEY and CDR2 SVGAGI. The CDR3 contains 15 residues. V dropped 3 bases and J dropped 7 bases, with 13 bases sitting between them. CDR3: CASSYRGLRNSPLHF. DNA for the CDR3: TGTGCCAGCAGTTATAGGGGACTAAGAAATTCACCCCTCCACTTT.